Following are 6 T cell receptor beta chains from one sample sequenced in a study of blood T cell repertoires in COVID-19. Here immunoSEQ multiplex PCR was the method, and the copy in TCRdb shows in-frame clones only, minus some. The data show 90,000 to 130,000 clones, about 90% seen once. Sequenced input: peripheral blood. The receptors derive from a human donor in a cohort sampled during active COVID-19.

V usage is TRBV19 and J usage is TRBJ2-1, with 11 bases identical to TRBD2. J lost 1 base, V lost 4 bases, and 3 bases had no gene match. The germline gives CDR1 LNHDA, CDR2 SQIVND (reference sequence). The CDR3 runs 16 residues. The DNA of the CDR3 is TGTGCCAGTAGTAGTGTAGCGGGAGGGTCCTACAATGAGCAGTTCTTC. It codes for CASSSVAGGSYNEQFF.

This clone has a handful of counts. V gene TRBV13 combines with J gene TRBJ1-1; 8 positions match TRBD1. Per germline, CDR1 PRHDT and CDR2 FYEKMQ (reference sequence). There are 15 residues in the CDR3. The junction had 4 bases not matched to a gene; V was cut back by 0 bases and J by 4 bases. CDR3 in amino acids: CASSLGPGGPTEAFF. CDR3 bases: TGTGCCAGCAGCTTAGGGCCAGGGGGCCCCACTGAAGCTTTCTTT.

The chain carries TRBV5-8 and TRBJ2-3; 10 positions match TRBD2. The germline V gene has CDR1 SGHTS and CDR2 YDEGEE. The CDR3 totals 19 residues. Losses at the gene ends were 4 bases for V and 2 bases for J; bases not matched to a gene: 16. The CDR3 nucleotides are TGTGCCAGCAGCCGGGGGGGGTCCTTAGCGGGAGGCCTCACAGATACGCAGTATTTT. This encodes CASSRGGSLAGGLTDTQYF.

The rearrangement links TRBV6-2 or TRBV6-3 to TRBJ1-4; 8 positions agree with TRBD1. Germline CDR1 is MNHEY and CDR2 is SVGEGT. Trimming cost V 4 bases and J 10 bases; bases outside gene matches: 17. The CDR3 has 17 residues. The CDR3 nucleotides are TGTGCCAGCAGTTCCCTTCGGACAGGGTTGGTGATCGGAAAACTGTTTTTT. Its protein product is CASSSLRTGLVIGKLFF.

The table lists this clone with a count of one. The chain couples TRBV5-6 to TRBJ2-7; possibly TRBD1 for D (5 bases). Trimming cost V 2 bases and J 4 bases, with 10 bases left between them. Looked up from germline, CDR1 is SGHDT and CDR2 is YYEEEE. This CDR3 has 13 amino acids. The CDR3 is CASSFGRGYEQYF. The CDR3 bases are TGTGCCAGCAGCTTTGGAAGGGGTTACGAGCAGTACTTC.

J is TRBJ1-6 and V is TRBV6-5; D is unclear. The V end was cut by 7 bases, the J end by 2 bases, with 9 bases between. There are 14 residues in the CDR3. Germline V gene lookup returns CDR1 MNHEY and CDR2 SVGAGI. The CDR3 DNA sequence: TGTGCCAGCAATTCCGGGGCCTATAATTCACCCCTCCACTTT. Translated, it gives CASNSGAYNSPLHF.